This record covers a single TCR beta chain. This clonotype appeared once. Its antigen remains undetermined. A much larger clone sits a single nucleotide away, making a read error possible. The data belong to a study of identical twins' blood T cells (dated by TCRdb to the early 2010s). For the wider study: The roughly 12 libraries, six for the alpha chain and six for the beta chain, together yielded some 49 million Illumina reads. To assess how genetics influences repertoire formation, the study used next-generation sequencing to compare the TCR alpha and beta chain repertoires of three pairs of monozygous twins.

To prepare the library, 5' RACE was applied. TCRdb names Illumina Genome Analyzer IIx as the instrument used. RNA-based TCR cDNA libraries were prepared by a previously described protocol with several modifications. To prevent cross-contamination, sample-specific barcodes were introduced on both ends of each TCR cDNA library during cDNA synthesis and amplification. In the original analysis: Each library contained about 2.2 to 4 million CDR3-containing reads, and somewhere between about 90,000 and nearly 500,000 clonotypes were identified for each individual. Reads with improper barcode index combinations were discarded, and clonesets were then built for each library with the MiTCR software. While assembling CDR3 clonotypes, MiTCR filtered or rescued low-quality reads and corrected PCR and sequencing errors. Artificial out-of-frame clonotypes were mapped to in-frame sequences, with one indel allowed in the CDR3, and then removed. Similarity in V and J gene usage between donors was calculated as the Jensen-Shannon divergence divided by the mean entropy. Through fastp at Q25 and MiXCR, TCRdb rebuilt clones from the public reads, retaining in-frame beta chains. Rows are unified per CDR3 protein, each entry keeping the most common DNA and genes. These V and J calls are TCRdb output, not the study's own analysis. The sample table records 350,000 to 400,000 distinct CDR3 sequences; about 28% of these occur just once. The ten largest clones add up to roughly 5.5% of the sample.

The donors were six healthy women who made up three monozygous twin pairs. All three twin pairs had been raised together and were thought likely to have encountered the same vaccines and infectious agents. TCR cDNA libraries were prepared from RNA that was isolated from peripheral blood mononuclear cells. Study-wide conclusions, independent of this receptor: Among the most abundant TCRbeta clonotypes, more CDR3 sequences were shared by each donor with her twin than with unrelated donors. The number of CDR3 clonotypes shared between two donors was mainly determined by the product of the cloneset sizes of the two donors, and no clear deviation from this trend was shown by twins. Independent studies were stated to be required to validate the proposed role of the TCRalpha J segment in MHC recognition during thymic selection. Because the twins were raised together, environmental influences could not be ruled out as an explanation for the similarity between twins. V gene usage, even among non-selected out-of-frame TCRbeta clonotypes, was reported to be markedly more similar within twin pairs than between unrelated donors.

The TCR originated in a woman aged 18-49 years in good health. The sequenced sample was PBMCs.

The sequenced DNA: TGTGTCAGCAGCTCCACACAGGGGCGGGGGACTGAAGCTTTCTTT. Its protein reads: CVSSSTQGRGTEAFF. The chain is made from TRBV11-2 and TRBJ1-1; TRBD1 lines up with 7 middle nucleotides. Reading the germline V gene gives CDR1 SGHAT and CDR2 FQNNGV. The CDR3, cysteine through phenylalanine, is 15 amino acids long. Just CDR3 DNA is preserved here, 45 bases in frame from base 1.